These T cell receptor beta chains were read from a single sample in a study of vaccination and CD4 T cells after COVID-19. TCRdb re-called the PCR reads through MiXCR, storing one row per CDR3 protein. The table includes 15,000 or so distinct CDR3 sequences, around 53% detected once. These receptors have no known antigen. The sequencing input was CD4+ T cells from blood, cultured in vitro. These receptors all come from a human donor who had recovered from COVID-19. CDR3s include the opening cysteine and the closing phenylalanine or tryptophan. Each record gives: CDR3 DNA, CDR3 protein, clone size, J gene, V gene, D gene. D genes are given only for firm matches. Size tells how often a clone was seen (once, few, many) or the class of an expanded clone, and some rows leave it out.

TGCGCCAGCAGCCAAGACCGGTCGGGGGCGATGAACACTGAAGCTTTCTTT	CASSQDRSGAMNTEAFF	few	TRBJ1-1	TRBV4-3	.
TGTGCCAGCAGGTTGGGCAATCAGCCCCAGCATTTT	CASRLGNQPQHF	.	TRBJ1-5	TRBV6-2/TRBV6-3	.
TGTGCCAGCTCTCAAACTAGCGGGAATCTCAATGAGCAGTTCTTC	CASSQTSGNLNEQFF	.	TRBJ2-1	TRBV18	TRBD2
TGTGCCAGCAGCCGACAGGGGGAAAATCAGCCCCAGCATTTT	CASSRQGENQPQHF	few	TRBJ1-5	TRBV7-2	TRBD1
TGTGCCAGCAGCCCTAGGACAGGGGTGAACACTGAAGCTTTCTTT	CASSPRTGVNTEAFF	.	TRBJ1-1	TRBV5-4	TRBD1
TGTGCCAGCAGCTCCTGGACAGGGACAGATACGCAGTATTTT	CASSSWTGTDTQYF	few	TRBJ2-3	TRBV7-9	TRBD1
TGCGCCAGCAGCTCTAGCGGGAGATCAGAGCAGTTCTTC	CASSSSGRSEQFF	.	TRBJ2-1	TRBV10-1	TRBD2
TGTGCCAGCAGTTTTGGCGGGGCGTCCTACGAGCAGTACTTC	CASSFGGASYEQYF	.	TRBJ2-7	TRBV28	.
TGTGCCAGTAGTCCGGTAGCGGGTGGAACAGATACGCAGTATTTT	CASSPVAGGTDTQYF	few	TRBJ2-3	TRBV19	TRBD2
TGTGCCAGCAAACGGGACACCGGGGAGCTGTTTTTT	CASKRDTGELFF	.	TRBJ2-2	TRBV9	.
TGTGCCAGCAGCCCCCCTGAATCCTACGAGCAGTACTTC	CASSPPESYEQYF	.	TRBJ2-7	TRBV11-3	.
TGTGCCTGGGGCCCGGGCGAGTCACCCCTCCACTTT	CAWGPGESPLHF	few	TRBJ1-6	TRBV30	.
TGTGCCAGTAAACCCGGGACAGGGGTGATCGGGGAGCTGTTTTTT	CASKPGTGVIGELFF	.	TRBJ2-2	TRBV19	TRBD1
TGTGCCAGCAGCCCTCTCCTCACTTCGGGCACTGAAGCTTTCTTT	CASSPLLTSGTEAFF	.	TRBJ1-1	TRBV7-9	.
TGCGCCAGCAGCCCCAGCCGGGGACTAGGTTTGGAGACCCAGTACTTC	CASSPSRGLGLETQYF	.	TRBJ2-5	TRBV10-1	TRBD2
TGTGCCAGCAGTTCCTCTCGACGGGGTCTGGGAAAACTGTTTTTT	CASSSSRRGLGKLFF	once	TRBJ1-4	TRBV28	.
TGCAGTGCTAGAGAAGGATCGGACAGGGACGAGCAGTACTTC	CSAREGSDRDEQYF	once	TRBJ2-7	TRBV20-1	TRBD1
TGCGCCAGCAGTCGGGACAGGCAAAGGATTAGCAATCAGCCCCAGCATTTT	CASSRDRQRISNQPQHF	.	TRBJ1-5	TRBV10-1	TRBD1
TGTGCCAGCTTGGGAAGCGGACAGTCGAACATTGAAGCTTTCTTT	CASLGSGQSNIEAFF	.	TRBJ1-1	TRBV6-1	.
TGTGCCAGCAGCTTACGGGGGAAGACAGGGCAGAGAGTGAACACTGAAGCTTTCTTT	CASSLRGKTGQRVNTEAFF	.	TRBJ1-1	TRBV7-9	TRBD1
TGTGCCTGGTCTCGACAGGGGGATCAGCCCCAGCATTTT	CAWSRQGDQPQHF	.	TRBJ1-5	TRBV30	TRBD1
TGTGCCAGCAGCTTAGTGTCTGGAACAAATGAGCAGTTCTTC	CASSLVSGTNEQFF	.	TRBJ2-1	TRBV7-2	.
TGTGCCAGCAAGATTGGGGGCGACACTGAAGCTTTCTTT	CASKIGGDTEAFF	.	TRBJ1-1	TRBV7-9	.
TGTGCCAGCAGTTGGGACAGGGATCGGCCCCAGCATTTT	CASSWDRDRPQHF	.	TRBJ1-5	TRBV6-5	TRBD1
TGTGCCAGCAGTTCAGTCCGGGGACTAGCGGGACGCACAGATACGCAGTATTTT	CASSSVRGLAGRTDTQYF	.	TRBJ2-3	TRBV27	TRBD2
TGTGCCAGCAGTTTATTCGGGACAGGGGGGAATTCACCCCTCCACTTT	CASSLFGTGGNSPLHF	few	TRBJ1-6	TRBV27	TRBD1
TGTGCCAGCAGTTTATCTGGGTTTAACACTGAAGCTTTCTTT	CASSLSGFNTEAFF	.	TRBJ1-1	TRBV27	.
TGTGCCAGCAGCCCCATCCTGATAGGGTATGGCTACACCTTC	CASSPILIGYGYTF	.	TRBJ1-2	TRBV7-9	.
TGTGCCAGCAGCTTACGGCAGGGGATCGAAGAGACCCAGTACTTC	CASSLRQGIEETQYF	.	TRBJ2-5	TRBV11-3	.
TGTGCCAGCAGTTTATCTCGCAGGATCAATCAGCCCCAGCATTTT	CASSLSRRINQPQHF	.	TRBJ1-5	TRBV28	.
TGCAGTGCCATAAAACGGACAGAACATGAAGCTTTCTTT	CSAIKRTEHEAFF	.	TRBJ1-1	TRBV20-1	.
TGCAGTGCTAGAGGCAGGGCGTTTGGAAACACCATATATTTT	CSARGRAFGNTIYF	.	TRBJ1-3	TRBV20-1	.
TGTGCCAGCAGCTTATTTAATTCACCCCTCCACTTT	CASSLFNSPLHF	once	TRBJ1-6	TRBV11-2	.
TGTGCCAGCAGCTTTCTGGGCGAGCAGTACTTC	CASSFLGEQYF	few	TRBJ2-7	TRBV11-3	.